Following are 24 T cell receptor beta chains from one sample sequenced in a study of blood T cell repertoires in COVID-19 (TCRdb year 2020). Libraries were prepared through the immunoSEQ multiplex PCR assay. In TCRdb, the immuneACCESS table is reduced to in-frame sequences with V and J assigned. These tables do not hold every clone; where another copy was compared, an unresolved V gene accounts for under half, and the others remain unexplained. The sample records some 400,000 clones, 80% to 90% of which are singletons. The ten largest clones represent 10% of the sample. Input material: peripheral blood. The source is a woman aged 30 to 39 with COVID-19, enrolled during active disease.

The chain links TRBV5-4 to TRBJ1-6; possibly TRBD1 for D (5 bases). V was pared by 4 bases and J by 7 bases, with 15 bases between. Germline V gene data show CDR1 as SGHNT and CDR2 as YYREEE (reference sequence). The CDR3 contains 15 residues. The CDR3 DNA sequence: TGTGCCAGCAGCCATGGGCGGGACGGGAATTCACCCCTCCACTTT. It translates to CASSHGRDGNSPLHF.

DNA for the CDR3: TGTGCCAGCAGCTTTGCGGGGTGGAATGAGCAGTTCTTC. Protein product: CASSFAGWNEQFF. The chain employs TRBV5-6 and TRBJ2-1; possible D gene TRBD2, 6 bases. The CDR3 contains 13 residues. The V end lost 2 bases, the J end lost 7 bases, and 10 bases lay between the germline ends. The germline CDR1 and CDR2 sequences are SGHDT and YYEEEE.

This chain joins TRBV4-1 and TRBJ2-1, with 11 bases that match TRBD2. The CDR3 runs to 17 residues. Germline CDR1 and CDR2: MGHRA and YSYEKL. V was clipped by 1 base and J by 9 bases; unmatched bases: 11. CDR3 loop: CASSQGSASGRSGEQFF. In DNA form, the CDR3 reads TGCGCCAGCAGCCAAGGATCGGCTAGCGGGAGGAGTGGTGAGCAGTTCTTC.

This chain uses TRBV30 with TRBJ1-5, with a weak D call TRBD1 (6 bases). This CDR3 is 13 amino acids long. Trimming pared 4 bases from V and 3 bases from J, leaving 10 bases between. Germline V CDR1 and CDR2: GTSNPN, SVGIG (reference sequence). Written as DNA, the CDR3 is TGTGCCTGGACACAGGGATTCAATCAGCCCCAGCATTTT. Translation gives CAWTQGFNQPQHF.

The chain employs TRBV11-1 and TRBJ1-2; D perhaps matches TRBD1 (6 bases). Germline lookup yields CDR1 SGHAT and CDR2 FQDESV (reference sequence). The CDR3 runs to 14 residues. Trimming shortened V by 3 bases and J by 2 bases, and 10 bases separated the two germline ends. The CDR3: CASSLRTANYGYTF. The CDR3 nucleotides are TGTGCCAGCAGCTTGCGGACAGCCAACTATGGCTACACCTTC.

The rearrangement links TRBV25-1 to TRBJ2-1, with TRBD2 identical over 13 bases. The length of the CDR3 is 16 residues. The germline V gene has CDR1 MGHDK and CDR2 SYGVNS. The V segment lost 5 bases and the J segment 1 base; nucleotides outside the gene matches: 2. The CDR3 here is CASSRTSGRSYNEQFF. In DNA, the CDR3 is TGTGCCAGCAGTCGGACTAGCGGGAGATCCTACAATGAGCAGTTCTTC.

The chain joins TRBV28 to TRBJ2-5; tentatively, D is TRBD2 (5 bases). Per the germline V gene, CDR1 is MDHEN and CDR2 is SYDVKM. The CDR3 sequence is 14 residues long. Trimming took off 1 base at V and 2 bases at J, with 8 bases between the two ends. The CDR3 is CASSLYGIQETQYF. The CDR3 coding sequence is TGTGCCAGCAGTTTATACGGGATACAAGAGACCCAGTACTTC.

A few counts support this clone. The J gene is TRBJ1-4, the V gene TRBV2; D not resolved. Trimming took off 6 bases at V and 7 bases at J, with 12 bases between the two ends. This CDR3 has 13 amino acids. Germline V CDR1 and CDR2: SNHLY, FYNNEI. CDR3 sequence: CASRGEWSEKLFF. The CDR3, as DNA: TGTGCCAGCAGGGGTGAATGGAGTGAAAAACTGTTTTTT.

The genes are TRBV30 and TRBJ2-5, with TRBD2 matching 10 bases. The CDR3 has 15 residues. Germline CDR1 is GTSNPN and CDR2 is SVGIG (reference sequence). V lost 0 bases, J lost 4 bases, and 5 bases stayed unmatched. The CDR3 bases are TGTGCCTGGAGTGTCGGAGCGGGAGGGCCAGAGACCCAGTACTTC. Amino acid sequence: CAWSVGAGGPETQYF. The full variable domain, in which reference TRBV30 and TRBJ2-5 provide the parts outside the CDR3, is SQTIHQWPATLVQPVGSPLSLECTVEGTSNPNLYWYRQAAGRGLQLLFYSVGIGQISSEVPQNLSASRPQDRQFILSSKKLLLSDSGFYLCAWSVGAGGPETQYFGPGTRLLVL.

The rearrangement uses TRBV24-1 and TRBJ2-6; 8 bases are shared with TRBD1. The germline V gene has CDR1 KGHDR and CDR2 SFDVKD. V lost 4 bases, J lost 2 bases, and 6 bases stayed unmatched. This CDR3 has 17 amino acids. The CDR3 nucleotides read TGTGCCACCAGTGAAAAAATCAGGGGGCCTGGGGCCAACGTCCTGACTTTC. This codes for CATSEKIRGPGANVLTF.

This clone was counted ten times or more. The chain combines TRBV7-8 with TRBJ2-7; D may be TRBD2 (5 bases). In germline, CDR1 is SGHVS, CDR2 FQNEAQ. The CDR3 sequence is 14 residues long. V lost 3 bases to trimming and J lost 7 bases, with 16 bases between them. The CDR3 region is CASSFTRLPMEQYF. In DNA, the CDR3 is TGTGCCAGCAGCTTTACGCGACTACCTATGGAGCAGTACTTC.

This clone was seen more than once but under ten times. V and J are TRBV10-2 and TRBJ1-2; D call uncertain. Trimming removed 1 base at V and 4 bases at J, with 13 bases between. This CDR3 comprises 15 residues. Looked up from germline, CDR1 is WSHSY and CDR2 is SAAADI. The CDR3 sequence is CASSELRSALYGYTF. In DNA form, the CDR3 reads TGCGCCAGCAGTGAGTTGCGGTCGGCGCTCTATGGCTACACCTTC.

CDR3 loop: CASSDTIGTGFKV. CDR3 sequence (DNA): TGTGCCAGCAGTGACACTATCGGGACAGGGTTTAAAGTC. V is TRBV6-1 and J is TRBJ2-7, with TRBD1 matching 9 bases. The CDR3 runs 13 residues. The germline V gene encodes CDR1 MNHNS and CDR2 SASEGT.

This rearrangement joins TRBV7-9 to TRBJ1-1; D is uncertain. V was cut by 4 bases and J by 5 bases, with 14 bases left in between. CDR3 length equals 14 residues. In germline, CDR1 is SEHNR, CDR2 FQNEAQ (reference sequence). This CDR3 is CASSSIADRTEAFF. CDR3 in DNA: TGTGCCAGCAGCTCCATAGCCGACCGAACTGAAGCTTTCTTT.

The chain carries TRBV4-1 and TRBJ2-2; unclear D gene. Germline V gene data show CDR1 as MGHRA and CDR2 as YSYEKL. This CDR3 has 17 amino acids. The V and J ends lost 0 bases and 1 base respectively, with 12 bases between them. The CDR3 reads CASSQDFGQENTGELFF. As DNA, the CDR3 is TGCGCCAGCAGCCAAGATTTTGGGCAGGAGAACACCGGGGAGCTGTTTTTT.

The rearrangement uses TRBV4-2 and TRBJ2-7; 11 nucleotides align to TRBD1. From germline, CDR1 is LGHNA and CDR2 YNFKEQ. With 0 bases clipped from V and 4 bases from J, the junction kept 2 bases outside the gene matches. The CDR3 is 15 residues long. This CDR3 is CASSQEDRGLYEQYF. In DNA form, the CDR3 reads TGTGCCAGCAGCCAAGAGGACAGGGGGCTGTACGAGCAGTACTTC.

This clone is a singleton in its sample. This chain links TRBV11-2 with TRBJ2-2; weak D call: TRBD2 (6 bases). The V end lost 2 bases, the J end lost 2 bases, and 12 bases lay between the germline ends. This CDR3 has 16 residues. The germline gives CDR1 SGHAT, CDR2 FQNNGV. The CDR3 DNA reads as TGTGCCAGCAGCTTAAGGGCAGGGACTAACACCGGGGAGCTGTTTTTT. The encoded protein is CASSLRAGTNTGELFF.

The chain carries TRBV27 and TRBJ1-6; 7 positions match TRBD1. This CDR3 spans 13 amino acids. Germline CDR1 and CDR2: MNHEY and SMNVEV (reference sequence). V dropped 3 bases and J dropped 15; count of bases not matched to a gene: 8. CDR3 loop: CASSFGTVRILHF. CDR3 nucleotides: TGTGCCAGCAGTTTTGGGACAGTGCGTATCCTCCACTTT.

The chain combines TRBV30 with TRBJ2-1, with TRBD1 matching over 7 bases. Germline lookup yields CDR1 GTSNPN and CDR2 SVGIG (reference sequence). Trimming at V came to 1 base and at J to 12 bases, leaving 9 bases not matched to a gene. This CDR3 has 13 amino acids. The CDR3 nucleotides read TGTGCCTGGAGTGCCCTAACAGGGGTGCGGCAGTTCTTC. Encoded protein: CAWSALTGVRQFF. Drawing the rest from reference TRBV30 and TRBJ2-1, the complete variable domain is SQTIHQWPATLVQPVGSPLSLECTVEGTSNPNLYWYRQAAGRGLQLLFYSVGIGQISSEVPQNLSASRPQDRQFILSSKKLLLSDSGFYLCAWSALTGVRQFFGPGTRLTVL.

In nucleotides, the CDR3 is TGTGCCAGCAAAAGACAGGGAGGCTACGAGCAGTACTTC. This codes for CASKRQGGYEQYF. The chain couples TRBV27 to TRBJ2-7; weak D call: TRBD1 (7 bases). V shed 7 bases and J shed 3 bases, with 13 bases lying between them. CDR1 and CDR2 from the germline V gene are MNHEY and SMNVEV (reference sequence). The CDR3 extends over 13 amino acids.

This clone was observed a few times. The V and J genes are TRBV30 and TRBJ2-1, with 13 positions matching TRBD2. CDR3 length: 14 residues. The V gene end was trimmed by 3 bases and the J gene end by 9 bases; junction bases not matched to a gene: 5. Germline lookup yields CDR1 GTSNPN and CDR2 SVGIG (reference sequence). CDR3 sequence: CAWRLAGGPREQFF. CDR3 DNA: TGTGCCTGGAGACTAGCGGGAGGGCCTCGTGAGCAGTTCTTC.

The chain couples TRBV2 to TRBJ2-7, with TRBD2 as a possible D gene (6 bases). Per the germline V gene, CDR1 is SNHLY and CDR2 is FYNNEI. This CDR3 comprises 16 residues. Between the trimmed V and J ends, which lost 1 base and 5 bases, there was a span of 18 bases. The CDR3 here is CASSEGKGLPTNEQYF. The DNA of the CDR3 is TGTGCCAGCAGTGAAGGAAAGGGACTCCCGACAAACGAGCAGTACTTC.

The V call is TRBV10-3, the J call TRBJ2-7, with 8 bases identical to TRBD2. Germline V gene sequence: CDR1 ENHRY, CDR2 SYGVKD. The CDR3 totals 14 residues. V lost 0 bases, J lost 5 bases, and 3 bases stayed unmatched. CDR3 DNA: TGTGCCATCAGTGAGTCGATTAGCGGGAACGAGCAGTACTTC. It encodes CAISESISGNEQYF.

The chain uses TRBV11-2 and TRBJ2-1, with D maybe TRBD1 (5 bases). Germline V gene data show CDR1 as SGHAT and CDR2 as FQNNGV. There are 12 residues in the CDR3. Trimming took off 2 bases at V and 9 bases at J, with 8 bases between the two ends. The CDR3 sequence is CASSLRTSEQFF. Written as DNA, the CDR3 is TGTGCCAGCAGCTTAAGGACAAGTGAGCAGTTCTTC.